This T cell receptor beta chain was retrieved from a study of cytomegalovirus exposure and HLA in healthy donors. Study-level results: Rare TCR sequences dominated, though some public TCRs recurred in many donors.

Comments on this clone: As yet, its antigen is unknown.

The repertoire was sequenced with immunoSEQ multiplex PCR; TCRdb's copy has only in-frame clones and lacks some. The repertoire includes about 90,000 clones, 84% of them detected once, and 9% to 13% sits in the top ten. The sequenced material came from PBMCs. The receptor's source is a woman aged 18-35 years in good health and CMV-seropositive.

The CDR3 protein is CASSVASGGDIQYF. CDR3 nucleotides: TGTGCCAGCAGCGTCGCTAGCGGGGGGGACATTCAGTACTTC. The chain is built from TRBV9 and TRBJ2-4; 12 positions match TRBD2. Germline assignment: CDR1 SGDLS and CDR2 YYNGEE. With 2 bases clipped from V and 8 bases from J, the junction kept 2 bases outside the gene matches. CDR3 size: 14 residues.